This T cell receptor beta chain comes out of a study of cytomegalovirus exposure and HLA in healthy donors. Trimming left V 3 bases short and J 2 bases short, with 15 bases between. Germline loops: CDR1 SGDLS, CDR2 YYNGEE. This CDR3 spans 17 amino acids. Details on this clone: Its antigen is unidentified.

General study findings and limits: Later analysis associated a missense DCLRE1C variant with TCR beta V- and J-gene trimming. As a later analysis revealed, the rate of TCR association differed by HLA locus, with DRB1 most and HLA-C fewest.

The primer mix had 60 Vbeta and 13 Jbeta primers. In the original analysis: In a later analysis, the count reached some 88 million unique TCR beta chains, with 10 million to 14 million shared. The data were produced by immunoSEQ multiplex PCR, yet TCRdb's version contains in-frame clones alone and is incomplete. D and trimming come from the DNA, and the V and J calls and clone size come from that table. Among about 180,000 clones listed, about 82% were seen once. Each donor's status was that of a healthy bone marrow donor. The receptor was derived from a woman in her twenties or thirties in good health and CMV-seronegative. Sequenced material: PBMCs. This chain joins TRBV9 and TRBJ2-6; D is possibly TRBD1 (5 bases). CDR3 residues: CASSEHPTAPGANVLTF. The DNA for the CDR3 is TGTGCCAGCAGCGAACACCCGACAGCGCCTGGGGCCAACGTCCTGACTTTC. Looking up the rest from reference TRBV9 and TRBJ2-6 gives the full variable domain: DSGVTQTPKHLITATGQRVTLRCSPRSGDLSVYWYQQSLDQGLQFLIQYYNGEERAKGNILERFSAQQFPDLHSELNLSSLELGDSALYFCASSEHPTAPGANVLTFGAGSRLTVL.